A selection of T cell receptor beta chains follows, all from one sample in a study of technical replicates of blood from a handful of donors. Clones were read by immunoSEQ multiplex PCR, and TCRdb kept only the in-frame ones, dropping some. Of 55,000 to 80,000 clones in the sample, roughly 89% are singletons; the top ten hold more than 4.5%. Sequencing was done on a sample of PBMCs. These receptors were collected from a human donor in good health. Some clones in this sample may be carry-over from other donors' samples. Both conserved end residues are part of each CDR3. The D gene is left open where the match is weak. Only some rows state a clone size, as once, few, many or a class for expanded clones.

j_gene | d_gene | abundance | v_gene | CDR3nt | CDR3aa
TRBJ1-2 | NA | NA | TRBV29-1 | TGCAGCGTTGTCAGGGGAGATGGGGGCTACACCTTC | CSVVRGDGGYTF
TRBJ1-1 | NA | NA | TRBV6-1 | TGTGCCAGCAGTGCCGGGACAACGAACACTGAAGCTTTCTTT | CASSAGTTNTEAFF
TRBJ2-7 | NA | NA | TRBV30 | TGTGCCTGGACTAGAACCGCTCTAGCCCCCTCCTACGAGCAGTACTTC | CAWTRTALAPSYEQYF
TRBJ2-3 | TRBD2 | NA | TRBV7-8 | TGTGCCAGCAGCCCAAAATATTATCATACGGGACTAGACACAGATACGCAGTATTTT | CASSPKYYHTGLDTDTQYF
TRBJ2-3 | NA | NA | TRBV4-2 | TGTGCCAGCAGCCAAGAACCTAGGACAGATACGCAGTATTTT | CASSQEPRTDTQYF
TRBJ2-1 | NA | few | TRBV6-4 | TGTGCCAGCTCTTTAGCGGCTTACAATGAGCAGTTCTTC | CASSLAAYNEQFF
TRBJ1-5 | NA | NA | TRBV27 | TGTGCCACCCCTACTCCACAGCCCCAGCATTTT | CATPTPQPQHF
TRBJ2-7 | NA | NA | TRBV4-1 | TGCGCCAGCAGCCAAGAGGCCGGCGTGGGGGGCGAGCAGTACTTC | CASSQEAGVGGEQYF
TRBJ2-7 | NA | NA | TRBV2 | TGTGCCAGCAGTGTCAGCGGTAGCTCCTACGAGCAGTACTTC | CASSVSGSSYEQYF
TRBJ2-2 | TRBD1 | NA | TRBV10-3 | TGTGCCATCAGGACAGGGGGCAACACCGGGGAGCTGTTTTTT | CAIRTGGNTGELFF
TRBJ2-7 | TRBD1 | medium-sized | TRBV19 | TGTGCCAGTAGTCCCCCAGGGGGCGCTGTATACGAGCAGTACTTC | CASSPPGGAVYEQYF
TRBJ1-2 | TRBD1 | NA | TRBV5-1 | TGCGCCAGCAGCCCGGGACAGGGAGCTAACTATGGCTACACCTTC | CASSPGQGANYGYTF
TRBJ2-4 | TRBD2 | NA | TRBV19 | TGTGCCAGTAGGGCGGCGGGAGGGGGAGAAAACATTCAGTACTTC | CASRAAGGGENIQYF
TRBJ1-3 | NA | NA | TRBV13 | TGTGCCAGCAGCTTCGGGGGAGTAGGTGGAAACACCATATATTTT | CASSFGGVGGNTIYF
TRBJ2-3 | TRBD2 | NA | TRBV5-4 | TGTGCCAGCAGCTTCGCTAGCGGGATCTCCGGGGCAGATACGCAGTATTTT | CASSFASGISGADTQYF
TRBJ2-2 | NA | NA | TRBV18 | TGTGCCAGCTCACCACTGAGCCCTGCCAACACCGGGGAGCTGTTTTTT | CASSPLSPANTGELFF
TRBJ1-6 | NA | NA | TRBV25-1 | TGTGCCAGCAGTGAATCCAGGCGACCCCTCCACTTT | CASSESRRPLHF
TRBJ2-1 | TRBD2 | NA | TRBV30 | TGTGCCTTGGCCTGGGCGGGAGGGCAGTTCTTC | CALAWAGGQFF
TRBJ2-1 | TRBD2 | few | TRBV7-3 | TGTGCCAGCAGCACCGGGGGGGGCTACAATGAGCAGTTCTTC | CASSTGGGYNEQFF
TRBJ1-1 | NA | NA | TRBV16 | TGTGCCAGCAGCCAATTTGACGGCGGAGATCGTTTCTTT | CASSQFDGGDRFF
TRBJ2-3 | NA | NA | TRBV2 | TGTGCCAGCAGTGATTTCGGGGAGGATACGCAGTATTTT | CASSDFGEDTQYF
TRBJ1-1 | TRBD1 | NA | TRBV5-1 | TGCGCCAGCAGCTTGTTTTGGAAGGGGGCGGAAGCTTTCTTT | CASSLFWKGAEAFF
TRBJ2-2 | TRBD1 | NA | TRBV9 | TGTGCCAGCAGCTTCAAGGTGGTAGGGGGCGTAGGGAACACCGGGGAGCTGTTTTTT | CASSFKVVGGVGNTGELFF
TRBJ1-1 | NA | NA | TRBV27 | TGTGCCAGCAGTCCCGAAGCGGGCACTGAAGCTTTCTTT | CASSPEAGTEAFF
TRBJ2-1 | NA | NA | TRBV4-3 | TGCGCCAGCAGCCAAGAGAAGGAGTACCAATACAATGAGCAGTTCTTC | CASSQEKEYQYNEQFF
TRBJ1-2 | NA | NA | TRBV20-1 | TGCAGTGCTAGCCGGTACTATGGCTACACCTTC | CSASRYYGYTF